The 25 T cell receptor beta chains below come from one sample, sequenced in a study of T cells in Graves' hyperthyroidism and ophthalmopathy. Amplification of TCR beta CDR3 regions was performed using RNA transcripts as template. RT-PCR in the first round (using the HTBI primer set) targeted the TCR CDR3. Via MiXCR, TCRdb re-called the multiplex PCR reads, giving one row per CDR3 protein. The sample comprises about 600,000 distinct CDR3 sequences, more than 15% of which are singletons, and less than 3.5% rests with the top ten. Sequencing input: blood. Source of these receptors: a woman between 40 and 55 years old with Graves' ophthalmopathy.

The rearrangement links TRBV6-2 or TRBV6-3 to TRBJ2-3; D may be TRBD1 (5 bases). Germline CDR1 MNHEY, CDR2 SVGEGT. This CDR3 is built from 15 residues. Trimming stripped 2 bases from V and 0 bases from J, with 9 bases between. In DNA, the CDR3 is TGTGCCAGCAGTTACGAAGGGGCTAGCACAGATACGCAGTATTTT. Protein product: CASSYEGASTDTQYF.

The chain carries TRBV5-1 and TRBJ2-5; TRBD2 agrees at 9 bases. V was clipped by 4 bases and J by 2 bases; unmatched bases: 15. The CDR3 covers 18 residues. The germline V gene has CDR1 SGHRS and CDR2 YFSETQ. For the CDR3, the DNA is TGCGCCAGCAGCCCCGGGACTAGCCCGAGTACCTTTCAAGAGACCCAGTACTTC. This codes for CASSPGTSPSTFQETQYF.

The V call is TRBV18, the J call TRBJ1-4; D gene unclear. The germline V and J ends were trimmed by 3 bases and 4 bases, with 9 bases remaining between them. The V gene's germline CDR1 is KGHSH and CDR2 LQKENI. The CDR3 sequence is 14 residues long. The CDR3 DNA reads TGTGCCAGCTCACCGTCACGGAATAATGAAAAACTGTTTTTT. Amino acids: CASSPSRNNEKLFF.

At least ten counts were recorded for this clonotype. This chain links TRBV5-1 with TRBJ2-1; 10 positions agree with TRBD2. The CDR3 sequence is 17 residues long. Germline trimming cut 0 bases from V and 4 bases from J; bases unmatched to any gene: 7. Looked up from germline, CDR1 is SGHRS and CDR2 is YFSETQ. This CDR3 is CASSLVLAGSKYNEQFF. The CDR3 coding sequence is TGCGCCAGCAGCTTGGTACTAGCGGGGTCCAAATACAATGAGCAGTTCTTC.

This clonotype was picked up a small number of times. This chain links TRBV20-1 with TRBJ1-2; 7 nucleotides match TRBD1. The CDR3 contains 12 residues. After removal of 5 bases from V and 4 bases from J, the junction contained 4 bases not matched to a gene. Germline-derived CDR1 and CDR2 are DFQATT and SNEGSKA (reference sequence). The CDR3 protein is CSAVQGFYGYTF. The DNA of the CDR3 is TGCAGTGCTGTACAGGGGTTCTATGGCTACACCTTC.

This clonotype was detected a few times. The V call is TRBV7-8, the J call TRBJ2-5, with D uncertain. V lost 4 bases, J lost 6 bases, and 9 bases lay in between. This CDR3 has 12 amino acids. Germline V gene sequence: CDR1 SGHVS, CDR2 FQNEAQ. CDR3 in DNA: TGTGCCAGCAGCTACCAACAAAAGACCCAGTACTTC. It is translated as CASSYQQKTQYF.

Remarks on this clonotype: No conserved phenylalanine or tryptophan is present at the end of the CDR3, so a read error is the likely explanation. The chain links TRBV2 to TRBJ2-3; maybe TRBD1 (5 bases). Trimming shortened V by 7 bases and J by 1 base, and 9 bases separated the two germline ends. From germline, CDR1 is SNHLY and CDR2 FYNNEI. The CDR3 spans 13 residues. DNA for the CDR3: TGTGCCAGCAATGGGGCTGGCACAGATACGCAGTATCTT. Translating gives CASNGAGTDTQYL.

In its sample, this clonotype was seen many times. The V and J genes are TRBV20-1 and TRBJ2-5; 8 bases fit TRBD1. CDR3 length: 14 residues. V shed 2 bases, J shed 5 bases, and the junction held 7 bases outside the gene matches. Germline-derived CDR1 and CDR2 are DFQATT and SNEGSKA (reference sequence). In DNA form, the CDR3 reads TGCAGTGCTAGACGGACAGGGTTGATGGAGACCCAGTACTTC. Residues: CSARRTGLMETQYF.

The chain recombines TRBV20-1 with TRBJ2-1; TRBD2 matches 11 bases. Germline loops: CDR1 DFQATT, CDR2 SNEGSKA (reference sequence). The CDR3 extends over 19 amino acids. V was pared by 3 bases and J by 0 bases, with 13 bases of the junction left unmatched. The CDR3 DNA reads as TGCAGTGCTAGGAGTAGCGGGAGGGTCCCCTCGAGCTCCTACAATGAGCAGTTCTTC. Protein sequence: CSARSSGRVPSSSYNEQFF.

In regard to this clonotype: A much bigger clone sits one base away, suggesting this may be a read error. The V and J genes are TRBV5-6 and TRBJ2-1, with 7 bases aligning to TRBD2. The CDR3 is 15 residues long. Germline loops: CDR1 SGHDT, CDR2 YYEEEE. V lost 10 bases to trimming and J lost 2 bases; unmatched junction nucleotides: 12. CDR3 nucleotides: TGTGCCGGCTCAAACGCAGCGGGGACCTACAATGAGCAGTTCTTC. It encodes CAGSNAAGTYNEQFF. Based on the CDR3 plus reference TRBV5-6 and TRBJ2-1, the full variable domain is DAGVTQSPTHLIKTRGQQVTLRCSPKSGHDTVSWYQQALGQGPQFIFQYYEEEERQRGNFPDRFSGHQFPNYSSELNVNALLLGDSALYLCAGSNAAGTYNEQFFGPGTRLTVL.

The sample holds many counts of this clonotype. The V call is TRBV5-1, the J call TRBJ2-7; 7 nucleotides align to TRBD2. The junction had 5 bases not matched to a gene; V was cut back by 0 bases and J by 5 bases. This CDR3 comprises 14 residues. Germline CDR1 reads SGHRS; CDR2 reads YFSETQ. The CDR3 coding sequence is TGCGCCAGCAGCTTGGCGACTAGCCCCAACGAGCAGTACTTC. It codes for CASSLATSPNEQYF.

This clonotype was seen a few times. The chain links TRBV20-1 to TRBJ1-1; D might be TRBD1 (6 bases). Germline loops: CDR1 DFQATT, CDR2 SNEGSKA (reference sequence). Trimming pared 5 bases from V and 5 bases from J, leaving 18 bases between. This CDR3 contains 14 residues. DNA for the CDR3: TGCAGTGCTCAGTTCCGCGGACAGCGAACTGAAGCTTTCTTT. Its translation: CSAQFRGQRTEAFF.

The chain recombines TRBV7-9 with TRBJ1-1; tentatively, D is TRBD1 (5 bases). Germline V gene data show CDR1 as SEHNR and CDR2 as FQNEAQ (reference sequence). V gave up 5 bases and J gave up 4 bases, with 11 bases separating them. The CDR3 covers 13 residues. CDR3 sequence reads: CASSRPGLTEAFF. For the CDR3, the DNA is TGTGCCAGCAGCCGTCCGGGACTCACTGAAGCTTTCTTT.

The sample holds a few counts of this clonotype. The rearrangement uses TRBV9 and TRBJ2-2, with 10 bases aligning to TRBD2. Germline trimming cut 0 bases from V and 0 bases from J; bases unmatched to any gene: 2. The germline gives CDR1 SGDLS, CDR2 YYNGEE. CDR3 length equals 17 residues. CDR3 residues: CASSVGLAGTNTGELFF. The CDR3 DNA reads TGTGCCAGCAGCGTAGGACTAGCGGGTACGAACACCGGGGAGCTGTTTTTT.

This clonotype was counted many times. V and J are TRBV30 and TRBJ2-7; no reliable D call. The germline V gene has CDR1 GTSNPN and CDR2 SVGIG (reference sequence). V lost 0 bases and J 4 bases, leaving 16 bases between the germline ends. The CDR3 is made up of 15 amino acids. The CDR3 is CAWSVENMVGYEQYF. The CDR3 region has the DNA TGTGCCTGGAGTGTAGAGAATATGGTCGGATACGAGCAGTACTTC.

Ten or more counts support this clonotype. This rearrangement joins TRBV28 to TRBJ1-1; D gene ambiguous. Trimming stripped 4 bases from V and 0 bases from J, with 6 bases between. The CDR3 runs to 13 residues. Germline CDR1 is MDHEN and CDR2 is SYDVKM. This CDR3 is CASSSAVNTEAFF. Written as DNA, the CDR3 is TGTGCCAGCAGTTCAGCAGTGAACACTGAAGCTTTCTTT.

This clonotype occurred many times. J is TRBJ2-7 and V is TRBV6-1; 9 bases match TRBD2. Trimming removed 7 bases from V and 2 bases from J; junction bases left unmatched: 9. In germline, CDR1 is MNHNS, CDR2 SASEGT. The CDR3 covers 15 residues. CDR3 bases: TGTGCCAGCACGAAACTAGCGGGTAATACCTACGAGCAGTACTTC. It yields the protein CASTKLAGNTYEQYF.

The chain combines TRBV19 with TRBJ1-5, with 10 bases fitting TRBD1. CDR1 LNHDA and CDR2 SQIVND come from the germline V gene (reference sequence). V trimming: 5 bases; J trimming: 1 base; junction bases outside the gene matches: 8. This CDR3 region has 17 residues. CDR3 sequence (DNA): TGTGCCAGTAGTTGGGGGACAGGGGAACGGAGCAATCAGCCCCAGCATTTT. Translation: CASSWGTGERSNQPQHF. Complete variable domain (other parts from reference TRBV19 and TRBJ1-5): DGGITQSPKYLFRKEGQNVTLSCEQNLNHDAMYWYRQDPGQGLRLIYYSQIVNDFQKGDIAEGYSVSREKKESFPLTVTSAQKNPTAFYLCASSWGTGERSNQPQHFGDGTRLSIL.

This clonotype was detected many times. J is TRBJ1-2 and V is TRBV18, with D perhaps matching TRBD1 (5 bases). The CDR3 has 16 residues. Trimming removed 1 base from V and 1 base from J, with 13 bases in between. Germline CDR1 KGHSH, CDR2 LQKENI. The CDR3 bases are TGTGCCAGCTCACCACTCTCGGACATATATAACTATGGCTACACCTTC. Translation gives CASSPLSDIYNYGYTF.

This clonotype came up many times. The chain couples TRBV12-3 or TRBV12-4 to TRBJ1-2; 7 bases agree with TRBD1. The ends lost 5 bases at V and 0 bases at J; junction bases unmatched: 3. The CDR3 is made up of 14 amino acids. Here the CDR3 DNA reads TGTGCCAGCAGTCGGGACAGAGCTAACTATGGCTACACCTTC. It is translated as CASSRDRANYGYTF.

The rearrangement links TRBV2 to TRBJ1-6; 7 nucleotides align to TRBD1. V dropped 6 bases and J dropped 5; count of bases not matched to a gene: 1. The germline V gene encodes CDR1 SNHLY and CDR2 FYNNEI. This CDR3 has 13 residues. The CDR3 nucleotides are TGTGCCAGCAGGGGGACAGATAATTCACCCCTCCACTTT. Translating it yields CASRGTDNSPLHF.

The table lists this clonotype with many counts. V is TRBV6-2 or TRBV6-3 and J is TRBJ2-3, with D perhaps matching TRBD2 (5 bases). The CDR3 consists of 15 residues. Trimming stripped 3 bases from V and 1 base from J, with 11 bases between. The germline gives CDR1 MNHEY, CDR2 SVGEGT. The CDR3 DNA sequence: TGTGCCAGCAGTTATGCGGGCAGAGGCACAGATACGCAGTATTTT. Translating gives CASSYAGRGTDTQYF.

The table lists this clonotype with a few counts. This chain connects TRBV5-6 to TRBJ2-7; D remains unclear. The CDR3 spans 14 residues. The V end lost 1 base, the J end lost 4 bases, and 12 bases lay between the germline ends. The germline gives CDR1 SGHDT, CDR2 YYEEEE. Here the CDR3 DNA reads TGTGCCAGCAGCTTGTTTAACAGCATTTACGAGCAGTACTTC. Translation: CASSLFNSIYEQYF.

A remark on this clonotype: A much larger clone lies a single base off, so this may be a read error. This chain connects TRBV30 to TRBJ2-3, with TRBD1 identical over 8 bases. Germline V gene data show CDR1 as GTSNPN and CDR2 as SVGIG (reference sequence). The CDR3 is made up of 14 amino acids. V was clipped by 2 bases and J by 5 bases; unmatched bases: 6. CDR3: CAWSKTGGIDTQYF. CDR3 coding DNA: TGTGCCTGGAGTAAAACAGGGGGTATAGATACGCAGTATTTT. Looking up the rest from reference TRBV30 and TRBJ2-3 gives the full variable domain: SQTIHQWPATLVQPVGSPLSLECTVEGTSNPNLYWYRQAAGRGLQLLFYSVGIGQISSEVPQNLSASRPQDRQFILSSKKLLLSDSGFYLCAWSKTGGIDTQYFGPGTRLTVL.

This clonotype was seen only a few times. The chain employs TRBV3-1 and TRBJ1-4, with 10 bases identical to TRBD1. Per the germline V gene, CDR1 is LGHDT and CDR2 is YNNKEL (reference sequence). This CDR3 is 14 amino acids long. Unmatched junction bases numbered 1, after V lost 4 bases and J lost 5 bases. CDR3 bases: TGTGCCAGCAGCCGACAGGGGGCGAATGAAAAACTGTTTTTT. Translated, it gives CASSRQGANEKLFF.